These 32 T cell receptor beta chains were sequenced from one sample in a study of T cell responses to AZD1222 COVID-19 vaccine. Sequenced by immunoSEQ multiplex PCR; TCRdb stores in-frame clones only, minus some. The sample records about 85,000 clones, approximately 87% being singletons. The material was peripheral blood, obtained on day 0 of AZD1222 vaccination. The source of these receptors is an adult in good health.

This chain uses TRBV27 with TRBJ1-2, with D possibly being TRBD1 (5 bases). This CDR3 contains 15 residues. Germline V gene lookup returns CDR1 MNHEY and CDR2 SMNVEV (reference sequence). Trimming cost V 3 bases and J 2 bases, with 13 bases left between them. The CDR3 DNA follows: TGTGCCAGCAGTTTGTCTCCCGCAGGGAACTATGGCTACACCTTC. Encoded protein: CASSLSPAGNYGYTF.

The V gene is TRBV14, the J gene TRBJ2-4; D remains ambiguous. The CDR3 is made up of 14 amino acids. Germline V lookup: CDR1 SGHDN, CDR2 FVKESK. Trimming took off 3 bases at V and 0 bases at J, with 6 bases between the two ends. The CDR3 region is CASSQGIAKNIQYF. CDR3 DNA sequence: TGTGCCAGCAGCCAGGGTATAGCCAAAAACATTCAGTACTTC.

This clone has at least ten counts. J is TRBJ1-5 and V is TRBV20-1; possibly TRBD1 for D (6 bases). The germline gives CDR1 DFQATT, CDR2 SNEGSKA (reference sequence). V was pared by 3 bases and J by 7 bases, with 16 bases between. The CDR3 contains 14 residues. CDR3 bases: TGCAGTGCTAGTGCGGGGGCGCGAGACCAGCCCCAGCATTTT. Its protein is CSASAGARDQPQHF.

The chain employs TRBV13 and TRBJ1-1; D uncertain. This CDR3 has 13 amino acids. The germline CDR1 and CDR2 sequences are PRHDT and FYEKMQ (reference sequence). Trimming removed 2 bases from V and 5 bases from J, with 9 bases in between. CDR3 sequence: CASSLFRRTEAFF. The CDR3 nucleotides are TGTGCCAGCAGCTTATTCAGGCGAACTGAAGCTTTCTTT.

The chain recombines TRBV19 with TRBJ2-7, with D maybe TRBD1 (7 bases). Germline V lookup: CDR1 LNHDA, CDR2 SQIVND (reference sequence). Trimming removed 5 bases at V and 4 bases at J, with 21 bases between. This CDR3 region has 16 residues. CDR3 in DNA: TGTGCCAGTAGTCCCGCGGGGCTCCCAGGGGGTTACGAGCAGTACTTC. Its translation: CASSPAGLPGGYEQYF.

The rearrangement uses TRBV7-3 and TRBJ2-3, with TRBD2 identical over 8 bases. The germline V gene has CDR1 SGHTA and CDR2 FQGTGA. Losses at the gene ends were 7 bases for V and 3 bases for J; bases not matched to a gene: 9. The CDR3 covers 15 residues. DNA for the CDR3: TGTGCCAGCACCGAAAGCGGGAGCGGGACAGATACGCAGTATTTT. Its translation is CASTESGSGTDTQYF.

This rearrangement joins TRBV9 to TRBJ2-5, with D unresolved. Between the trimmed V and J ends, which lost 0 bases and 2 bases, there was a span of 8 bases. Germline CDR1 is SGDLS and CDR2 is YYNGEE. This CDR3 spans 14 amino acids. CDR3 sequence (DNA): TGTGCCAGCAGCGTAGGCCTTCAACAAGAGACCCAGTACTTC. Translation gives CASSVGLQQETQYF.

V usage is TRBV10-3 and J usage is TRBJ1-1; a possible D gene is TRBD1 (5 bases). The CDR3 has 14 amino acids. Trimming removed 10 bases at V and 8 bases at J, with 23 bases between. The V gene's germline CDR1 is ENHRY and CDR2 SYGVKD. The CDR3 reads CATVRGSSKTEAFF. The DNA for the CDR3 is TGTGCCACCGTTAGGGGCTCGAGTAAAACCGAAGCTTTCTTT.

The chain links TRBV6-5 to TRBJ1-1; no firm D call. V lost 8 bases to trimming and J lost 0 bases, with 13 bases between them. CDR1 and CDR2 from the germline V gene are MNHEY and SVGAGI. This CDR3 has 14 amino acids. The CDR3 protein is CASGPGSMNTEAFF. The CDR3 DNA is TGTGCCAGCGGCCCGGGCAGCATGAACACTGAAGCTTTCTTT.

This chain uses TRBV5-1 with TRBJ2-5; D uncertain. Trimming shortened V by 2 bases and J by 1 base, and 0 bases separated the two germline ends. The length of the CDR3 is 11 residues. CDR1 and CDR2 from the germline V gene are SGHRS and YFSETQ. Written as DNA, the CDR3 is TGCGCCAGCAGCTTCCAAGAGACCCAGTACTTC. Its protein is CASSFQETQYF.

In nucleotides, the CDR3 is TGTGCCATCAGTGAGCGGACAGGGGGCAATGAGCAGTTCTTC. Translating it yields CAISERTGGNEQFF. The rearrangement links TRBV10-3 to TRBJ2-1; 10 bases fit TRBD1. Trimming removed 2 bases from V and 6 bases from J; junction bases left unmatched: 1. The CDR3 covers 14 residues. Germline loops: CDR1 ENHRY, CDR2 SYGVKD.

The rearrangement joins TRBV5-1 to TRBJ2-1; 12 bases align to TRBD2. The CDR3 is 16 residues long. CDR1 is SGHRS and CDR2 is YFSETQ in the germline V gene. V lost 4 bases and J lost 7; bases outside the gene matches: 9. The CDR3 here is CASSKSSGGASNEQFF. The CDR3, as DNA: TGCGCCAGCAGCAAATCTAGCGGGGGGGCCAGTAATGAGCAGTTCTTC.

The J gene is TRBJ2-7, the V gene TRBV10-2; the match to TRBD2 covers 9 bases. The CDR3 length is 15 residues. V trimming: 6 bases; J trimming: 7 bases; junction bases outside the gene matches: 13. Per the germline V gene, CDR1 is WSHSY and CDR2 is SAAADI. The CDR3 sequence is CASSLLSGGMREQYF. In DNA, the CDR3 is TGCGCCAGCAGCCTCCTTAGCGGGGGCATGAGGGAGCAGTACTTC.

The chain is built from TRBV11-2 and TRBJ2-6; no clear D. Trimming removed 3 bases from V and 0 bases from J, with 9 bases in between. CDR3 length: 16 residues. The germline CDR1 and CDR2 sequences are SGHAT and FQNNGV. The CDR3 here is CASSFLKGSGANVLTF. Here the CDR3 DNA reads TGTGCCAGCAGCTTCCTGAAGGGCTCTGGGGCCAACGTCCTGACTTTC.

V usage is TRBV7-2 and J usage is TRBJ2-3; 9 nucleotides line up with TRBD1. This CDR3 is 15 amino acids long. Trimming took 6 bases from V and 5 from J; bases not matched to a gene: 9. CDR1 and CDR2 from the germline V gene are SGHTA and FQGNSA. CDR3 loop: CASSAGTGRIDTQYF. The DNA of the CDR3 is TGTGCCAGCAGTGCAGGGACAGGGAGGATAGATACGCAGTATTTT.

The genes are TRBV18 and TRBJ2-2; 7 positions agree with TRBD1. Germline values: CDR1 KGHSH, CDR2 LQKENI. V shed 4 bases and J 5 bases; nucleotides not matched to a gene: 4. This CDR3 is 14 amino acids long. The CDR3 DNA reads as TGTGCCAGCTCACGAGACAGGGATACCGGGGAGCTGTTTTTT. Its protein product is CASSRDRDTGELFF.

The chain is built from TRBV9 and TRBJ2-1; perhaps TRBD2 as D (6 bases). Germline V lookup: CDR1 SGDLS, CDR2 YYNGEE. This CDR3 has 14 residues. The V gene lost 0 bases and the J gene lost 8 bases, with 12 bases spanning the gap. This chain's CDR3 is CASSVGLAFDEQFF. The CDR3 nucleotides are TGTGCCAGCAGCGTAGGGCTAGCGTTCGATGAGCAGTTCTTC.

The chain employs TRBV28 and TRBJ2-7, with D possibly being TRBD1 (5 bases). The CDR3 runs 15 residues. V lost 7 bases and J lost 1, with 17 bases in between. Germline assignment: CDR1 MDHEN and CDR2 SYDVKM. The DNA of the CDR3 is TGTGCCAGCAACCCTACAGGCCCCCATTCCTACGAGCAGTACTTC. Translation: CASNPTGPHSYEQYF.

This chain connects TRBV28 to TRBJ2-3; D gene uncertain. Germline lookup yields CDR1 MDHEN and CDR2 SYDVKM. V was cut by 3 bases and J by 4 bases, with 11 bases left in between. The CDR3 sequence is 14 residues long. CDR3 loop: CASSFRRVADTQYF. CDR3 coding DNA: TGTGCCAGCAGTTTCCGAAGGGTGGCAGATACGCAGTATTTT. The variable domain in full, with the rest retrieved from reference TRBV28 and TRBJ2-3, is DVKVTQSSRYLVKRTGEKVFLECVQDMDHENMFWYRQDPGLGLRLIYFSYDVKMKEKGDIPEGYSVSREKKERFSLILESASTNQTSMYLCASSFRRVADTQYFGPGTRLTVL.

The V call is TRBV19, the J call TRBJ1-5; D is ambiguous. This CDR3 region has 14 residues. Trimming left V 7 bases short and J 2 bases short, with 12 bases between. CDR1 is LNHDA and CDR2 is SQIVND in the germline V gene (reference sequence). Here the CDR3 reads CASNQRDGNQPQHF. The CDR3 DNA follows: TGTGCCAGTAACCAGAGAGACGGCAATCAGCCCCAGCATTTT.

As DNA, the CDR3 is TGCGCCAGCAGTGAGGACAGGATTAGGGCATACAATGAGCAGTTCTTC. Translated: CASSEDRIRAYNEQFF. The V call is TRBV10-1, the J call TRBJ2-1; D might be TRBD1 (6 bases). Trimming removed 2 bases at V and 4 bases at J, with 15 bases between. Looked up from germline, CDR1 is WNHNN and CDR2 is SYGVQD (reference sequence). The CDR3 consists of 16 residues.

This clone was seen a handful of times. This sequence joins TRBV6-2 or TRBV6-3 and TRBJ2-7, with D possibly being TRBD2 (5 bases). The CDR3 is 18 residues long. CDR1 MNHEY and CDR2 SVGEGT come from the germline V gene. The V and J ends lost 0 bases and 0 bases respectively, with 18 bases between them. The CDR3 here is CASSYSIGEGASSYEQYF. CDR3 coding DNA: TGTGCCAGCAGTTACTCGATCGGTGAGGGCGCAAGCTCCTACGAGCAGTACTTC.

This rearrangement joins TRBV24-1 to TRBJ1-5; D is undetermined. There are 14 residues in the CDR3. Per germline, CDR1 KGHDR and CDR2 SFDVKD. V shed 6 bases and J shed 3 bases, with 11 bases lying between them. The CDR3, as DNA: TGTGCCACCAGTACCTCCCCCCACAATCAGCCCCAGCATTTT. Its protein product is CATSTSPHNQPQHF.

The chain uses TRBV14 and TRBJ2-5; TRBD2 matches at 9 bases. With V trimmed by 1 base and J by 5 bases, 5 bases remained unmatched. The CDR3 covers 15 residues. Per the germline V gene, CDR1 is SGHDN and CDR2 is FVKESK. The CDR3 sequence is CASSQGSGRWETQYF. In nucleotides, the CDR3 is TGTGCCAGCAGCCAAGGAAGCGGGAGGTGGGAGACCCAGTACTTC. The entire variable domain, with the rest obtained from reference TRBV14 and TRBJ2-5, is as follows: EAGVTQFPSHSVIEKGQTVTLRCDPISGHDNLYWYRRVMGKEIKFLLHFVKESKQDESGMPNNRFLAERTGGTYSTLKVQPAELEDSGVYFCASSQGSGRWETQYFGPGTRLLVL.

The V gene is TRBV7-8, the J gene TRBJ1-6; 12 bases align to TRBD1. Germline V gives CDR1 SGHVS, CDR2 FQNEAQ. After removal of 5 bases from V and 7 bases from J, the junction contained 9 bases not matched to a gene. The CDR3 has 17 residues. CDR3 sequence reads: CASSPGTGGSTNSPLHF. Written as DNA, the CDR3 is TGTGCCAGCAGCCCTGGGACAGGGGGCTCTACGAATTCACCCCTCCACTTT.

The V gene is TRBV19, the J gene TRBJ2-7, with 9 bases identical to TRBD2. The J segment lost 6 bases and the V segment lost 3 bases, leaving 6 bases of the junction unmatched. The germline V gene has CDR1 LNHDA and CDR2 SQIVND (reference sequence). The CDR3 extends over 14 amino acids. In DNA form, the CDR3 reads TGTGCCAGTAGTATGGTAGCGGGAGCCAGCGAGCAGTACTTC. Its protein is CASSMVAGASEQYF.

This chain joins TRBV24-1 and TRBJ2-3, with D possibly being TRBD1 or TRBD2 (5 bases each). The germline V gene encodes CDR1 KGHDR and CDR2 SFDVKD. The CDR3 length is 12 residues. V shed 5 bases and J shed 7 bases, with 9 bases lying between them. CDR3 nucleotide sequence: TGTGCCACCAGTGGGGGGTTAAATACGCAGTATTTT. Its protein is CATSGGLNTQYF.

The rearrangement links TRBV30 to TRBJ1-1; D is uncertain. From germline, CDR1 is GTSNPN and CDR2 SVGIG (reference sequence). Between the trimmed V and J ends, which lost 1 base and 5 bases, there was a span of 11 bases. This CDR3 is 13 amino acids long. CDR3 in DNA: TGTGCCTGGAGTGGTGAGGGTCCGACTGAAGCTTTCTTT. Amino acid sequence: CAWSGEGPTEAFF.

The rearrangement joins TRBV15 to TRBJ2-7; TRBD2 matches 9 bases. The CDR3 length is 16 residues. With 1 base clipped from V and 6 bases from J, the junction kept 10 bases outside the gene matches. From germline, CDR1 is LNHNV and CDR2 YYDKDF (reference sequence). The CDR3 DNA reads as TGTGCCACCAGCAGAGGAGGACGGGGACTAGCTGGCGAGCAGTACTTC. Translation: CATSRGGRGLAGEQYF.

This clone occurred once. The chain employs TRBV6-5 and TRBJ2-3, with TRBD1 as a possible D gene (6 bases). CDR1 MNHEY and CDR2 SVGAGI come from the germline V gene. V was cut by 5 bases and J by 2 bases, with 11 bases left in between. CDR3 length: 14 residues. CDR3 nucleotides: TGTGCCAGCAGTAGTCGGACAGTCACAGATACGCAGTATTTT. It encodes CASSSRTVTDTQYF.

The table lists this clone with a few counts. This chain uses TRBV5-1 with TRBJ1-2; D possibly corresponds to TRBD1 (5 bases). Germline V lookup: CDR1 SGHRS, CDR2 YFSETQ. Trimming shortened V by 4 bases and J by 5 bases, and 12 bases separated the two germline ends. CDR3 length: 13 residues. The CDR3 sequence is CASSPGEGYGYTF. DNA for the CDR3: TGCGCCAGCAGCCCGGGGGAGGGGTATGGCTACACCTTC.

The chain couples TRBV19 to TRBJ1-5, with 7 positions matching TRBD1. Germline V gene lookup returns CDR1 LNHDA and CDR2 SQIVND (reference sequence). The CDR3 runs to 17 residues. After removal of 2 bases from V and 5 bases from J, the junction contained 12 bases not matched to a gene. This chain's CDR3 is CASSIRPGQIIDQPQHF. The DNA for the CDR3 is TGTGCCAGTAGTATAAGACCGGGACAGATAATTGATCAGCCCCAGCATTTT.